This T cell receptor (beta chain) came from a study of T-cell memory formation after mild COVID-19. From germline, CDR1 is MNHEY and CDR2 SVGAGI. The V end was cut by 0 bases, the J end by 9 bases, with 15 bases between. The CDR3 spans 15 residues. TCRdb recomputed calls from the 5' RACE reads with MiXCR, one row per CDR3 protein. The top ten clones hold 20% to 25% of a sample with around 310,000 distinct CDR3 sequences, more than 15% of them seen once. The sequence was obtained from a man between 18 and 29 years old who had mild COVID-19 (a few samples of this study predate the infection). Cell type and time point are not known. Sequenced: PBMCs or a T cell subset sorted from them (not recorded which). V gene TRBV6-5 combines with J gene TRBJ2-1; weak D call: TRBD2 (6 bases). The DNA for the CDR3 is TGTGCCAGCAGTTACTCAGGGACTCCCGGCGGTGAGCAGTTCTTC. It translates to CASSYSGTPGGEQFF.